This is a list of T cell receptor beta chains from one sample in a study of cytomegalovirus exposure and HLA in healthy donors. The assay was immunoSEQ multiplex PCR, and TCRdb's table has in-frame clones only and misses some. In the table there are some 150,000 clones, about 72% of which are singletons. Sequenced input: PBMCs. The receptors shown here come from a man aged 40-50 years in good health and CMV-seronegative. CDR3s include the opening cysteine and the closing phenylalanine or tryptophan. D genes are given only for firm matches.

v_call: TRBV27
cdr3_length: 15
j_call: TRBJ2-7
d_call: NA
cdr3_aa: CASSNRHGGSYEQYF

v_call: TRBV5-1
cdr3_length: 16
j_call: TRBJ2-7
d_call: TRBD1
cdr3_aa: CASSLASGQGTYEQYF

v_call: TRBV7-9
cdr3_length: 12
j_call: TRBJ2-3
d_call: NA
cdr3_aa: CSSSSQGDTQYF

v_call: TRBV29-1
cdr3_length: 13
j_call: TRBJ2-5
d_call: TRBD2
cdr3_aa: CSVGTSGEETQYF

v_call: TRBV6-6
cdr3_length: 14
j_call: TRBJ1-2
d_call: TRBD1
cdr3_aa: CASRTTGGDYGYPF

v_call: TRBV7-2
cdr3_length: 15
j_call: TRBJ2-7
d_call: TRBD2
cdr3_aa: CASSEGLAGAYEQYF

v_call: TRBV6-1
cdr3_length: 13
j_call: TRBJ1-5
d_call: NA
cdr3_aa: CASSETGYQPQHF

v_call: TRBV6-1
cdr3_length: 12
j_call: TRBJ1-1
d_call: TRBD1
cdr3_aa: CASRADRGEAFF

v_call: TRBV28
cdr3_length: 13
j_call: TRBJ1-5
d_call: NA
cdr3_aa: CASSRDSNQPQHF

v_call: TRBV7-8
cdr3_length: 16
j_call: TRBJ2-7
d_call: TRBD2
cdr3_aa: CASSLVGSGSPYEQYF

v_call: TRBV5-1
cdr3_length: 15
j_call: TRBJ2-7
d_call: TRBD1
cdr3_aa: CASRASDRGSNEQYF

v_call: TRBV6-5
cdr3_length: 13
j_call: TRBJ1-1
d_call: TRBD1
cdr3_aa: CASSRGRNTEAFF

v_call: TRBV5-8
cdr3_length: 16
j_call: TRBJ1-1
d_call: NA
cdr3_aa: CASSLDSRRMNTEAFF

v_call: TRBV5-4
cdr3_length: 17
j_call: TRBJ1-4
d_call: NA
cdr3_aa: CASSSRVAIATNEKLFF

v_call: TRBV4-2
cdr3_length: 17
j_call: TRBJ1-5
d_call: TRBD1
cdr3_aa: CASSQDPRGQGGQPQHF

v_call: TRBV7-6
cdr3_length: 17
j_call: TRBJ1-4
d_call: TRBD1
cdr3_aa: CASSLLLTGGTNEKLFF

v_call: TRBV6-5
cdr3_length: 14
j_call: TRBJ1-6
d_call: NA
cdr3_aa: CASSLVPPNSPLPF

v_call: TRBV14
cdr3_length: 13
j_call: TRBJ1-2
d_call: TRBD1
cdr3_aa: CASRRTGGYGYTF

v_call: TRBV7-6
cdr3_length: 14
j_call: TRBJ1-4
d_call: NA
cdr3_aa: CASSTGGGREKLFF

v_call: TRBV19
cdr3_length: 18
j_call: TRBJ2-7
d_call: NA
cdr3_aa: CASSIGHYTGRSSYEQYF

v_call: TRBV12-5
cdr3_length: 14
j_call: TRBJ2-1
d_call: NA
cdr3_aa: CASVPAGIYNEQFF

v_call: TRBV27
cdr3_length: 11
j_call: TRBJ2-1
d_call: NA
cdr3_aa: CASSLLNEQFF